This note documents a single T cell receptor beta chain sequence. TCRdb's table, derived via immunoSEQ multiplex PCR, lists solely in-frame clones and lacks some. In the table there are 100,000 or so clones, roughly nine tenths of which are singletons. The data are from a study of OX40 agonist ivuxolimab in advanced cancers. The CDR3 runs to 15 residues. V shed 4 bases, J shed 2 bases, and the junction held 4 bases outside the gene matches. Germline values: CDR1 LGHNA, CDR2 YSLEER. The TCR comes from an adult with an advanced solid tumor such as melanoma, head and neck, liver or kidney cancer. The material sequenced was CD4+ or CD8+ T cells sorted from blood, taken in a trial of the OX40 agonist ivuxolimab. This chain connects TRBV4-3 to TRBJ2-7, with 11 bases fitting TRBD1. CDR3 DNA: TGCGCCAGCAGCCTAAGGACAGGGGGCCCCTACGAGCAGTACTTC. Translated: CASSLRTGGPYEQYF.